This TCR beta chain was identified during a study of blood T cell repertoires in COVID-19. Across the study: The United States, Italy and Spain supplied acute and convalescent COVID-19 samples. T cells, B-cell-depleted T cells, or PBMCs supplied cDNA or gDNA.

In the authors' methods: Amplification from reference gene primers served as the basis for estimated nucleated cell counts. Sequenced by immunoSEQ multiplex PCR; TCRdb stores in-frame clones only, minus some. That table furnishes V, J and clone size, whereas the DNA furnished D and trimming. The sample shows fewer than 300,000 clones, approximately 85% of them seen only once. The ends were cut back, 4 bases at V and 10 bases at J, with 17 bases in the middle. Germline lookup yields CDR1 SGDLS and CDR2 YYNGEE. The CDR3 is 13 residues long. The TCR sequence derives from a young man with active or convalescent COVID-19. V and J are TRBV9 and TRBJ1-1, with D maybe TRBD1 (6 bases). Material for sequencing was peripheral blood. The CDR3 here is CASSPEGGPRAFF. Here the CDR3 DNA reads TGTGCCAGCAGCCCCGAGGGGGGGCCTAGAGCTTTCTTT.